This T cell receptor beta chain came from a study of T-cell reconstitution after alpha-beta-depleted transplantation in children. Study-wide findings and caveats: About two months after transplant, alpha-beta T cells reportedly came from several hundred expanded graft clones.

Unique molecular identifiers were incorporated during preparation of the TCRbeta library. TCRdb redid the calling of the PCR reads with MiXCR, one entry per CDR3 protein. The sample carries hundreds of thousands of distinct CDR3 sequences, under 30% recorded once. V lost 0 bases, J lost 2 bases, and 11 bases lay in between. Germline V CDR1 and CDR2: DFQATT, SNEGSKA (reference sequence). The CDR3 covers 15 residues. A few counts support this clonotype. Its antigen is unknown. The clonotype comes from a boy younger than two who had a stem cell transplant for acute myeloid leukemia, so the T cells may come from the graft donor. The V and J genes are TRBV20-1 and TRBJ1-3; D possibly corresponds to TRBD1 (6 bases). Here the sequenced sample was PBMCs, mostly from graft donor cells, taken 360 days after TCRalphabeta/CD19-depleted stem cell transplant. The CDR3 nucleotides are TGCAGTGCTAGAGACCCCACAGGGCCTGGAAACACCATATATTTT. The encoded protein is CSARDPTGPGNTIYF.